This T cell receptor beta chain was observed in a study of cytomegalovirus exposure and HLA in healthy donors. The CDR3 sequence is 16 residues long. Losses at the gene ends were 1 base for V and 6 bases for J; bases not matched to a gene: 8. Germline V gene sequence: CDR1 LNHDA, CDR2 SQIVND (reference sequence). General observations from the study: Donors belonging to an Asian-associated ancestry cluster reportedly showed fewer N-insertions in productive TCRs than the roughly 670-donor mean, according to what a later analysis found. A later analysis reported that several of the most significant clusters appeared to be linked to common viral pathogens, among them Epstein-Barr virus.

Comments on this clone: The antigen is undetermined.

Researchers ran the PCR with 60 Vbeta and 13 Jbeta primers. The assay was immunoSEQ multiplex PCR, and TCRdb's table has in-frame clones only and misses some. Among about 130,000 clones, about 78% were seen once, and the ten largest hold around 1.2%. The J gene is TRBJ2-1, the V gene TRBV19; 8 positions agree with TRBD2. This clonotype originated in a man aged 45-65 years in good health and CMV-seronegative. The source material was PBMCs. In nucleotides, the CDR3 is TGTGCCAGTAGTATAGCCGCGGGACTAGGGGGCAATGAGCAGTTCTTC. Translation: CASSIAAGLGGNEQFF.